The source of this T cell receptor beta chain is a study of blood T cell repertoires in COVID-19. Measured with immunoSEQ multiplex PCR; TCRdb has only the in-frame clones, and not every one. The table records 250,000 to 300,000 clones, over 80% of them present only once. V was clipped by 5 bases and J by 3 bases; unmatched bases: 3. This CDR3 has 14 amino acids. CDR1 is SEHNR, CDR2 FQNEAQ, per germline (reference sequence). Seattle's cohort entered during active infection and was followed longitudinally. Input material: peripheral blood. The sequence was collected from a woman between 50 and 59 years old with COVID-19, enrolled during active disease. V gene TRBV7-9 combines with J gene TRBJ2-7; 11 bases are shared with TRBD2. CDR3 nucleotides: TGTGCCAGCAGCCGCGGACTAGCGGGCTACGAGCAGTACTTC. Residues: CASSRGLAGYEQYF.